This TCR beta chain was sequenced for a study of T cell responses to AZD1222 COVID-19 vaccine. On the study more broadly: Some second doses came at about 4 weeks and others at about 12 weeks; these were pooled.

Using immunoSEQ multiplex PCR, the repertoire was profiled, and TCRdb retains in-frame clones only, with some absent. The profile shows roughly 130,000 clones, around nine tenths of them singletons. This clone has a handful of counts. Its antigen is not identified. The germline gives CDR1 ENHRY, CDR2 SYGVKD. V shed 1 base, J shed 6 bases, and the junction held 5 bases outside the gene matches. The CDR3 is 15 residues long. Study-level findings and limits: Donor demographics were predominantly white British with a female majority; clonal diversity may be underestimated. Regions left unmutated in variants are reportedly the target of nearly half of spike-specific TCRs.

The specimen comprised peripheral blood, sampled on day 0 of AZD1222 vaccination. The V gene is TRBV10-3, the J gene TRBJ2-3, with 9 nucleotides matching TRBD1. This TCR was sampled from an adult in good health. This chain's CDR3 is CAISEYRGRWDTQYF. The CDR3 nucleotides read TGTGCCATCAGTGAGTACAGGGGGCGTTGGGATACGCAGTATTTT.